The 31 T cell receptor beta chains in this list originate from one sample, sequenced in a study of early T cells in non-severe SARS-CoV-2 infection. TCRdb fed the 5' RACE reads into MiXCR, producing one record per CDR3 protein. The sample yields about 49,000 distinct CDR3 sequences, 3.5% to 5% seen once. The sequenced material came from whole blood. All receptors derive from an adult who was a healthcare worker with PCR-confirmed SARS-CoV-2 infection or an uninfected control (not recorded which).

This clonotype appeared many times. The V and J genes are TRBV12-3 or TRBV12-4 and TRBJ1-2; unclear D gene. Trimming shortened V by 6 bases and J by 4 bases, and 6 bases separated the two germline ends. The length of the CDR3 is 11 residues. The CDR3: CASRNPYGYTF. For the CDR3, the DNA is TGTGCCAGCAGAAATCCCTATGGCTACACCTTC.

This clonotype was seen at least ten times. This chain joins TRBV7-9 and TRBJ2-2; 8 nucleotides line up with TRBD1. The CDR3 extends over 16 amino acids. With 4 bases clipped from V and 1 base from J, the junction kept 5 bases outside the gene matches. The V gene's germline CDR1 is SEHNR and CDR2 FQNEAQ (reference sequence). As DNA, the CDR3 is TGTGCCAGCAGCTCTGCCGGGACAGGGAACACCGGGGAGCTGTTTTTT. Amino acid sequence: CASSSAGTGNTGELFF.

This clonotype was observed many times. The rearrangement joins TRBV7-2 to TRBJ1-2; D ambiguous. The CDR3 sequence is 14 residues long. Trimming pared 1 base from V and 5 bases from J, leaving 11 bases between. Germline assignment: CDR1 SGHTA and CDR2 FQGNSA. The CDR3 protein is CASSLGLGSYGYTF. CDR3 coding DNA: TGTGCCAGCAGCTTAGGACTCGGATCTTATGGCTACACCTTC.

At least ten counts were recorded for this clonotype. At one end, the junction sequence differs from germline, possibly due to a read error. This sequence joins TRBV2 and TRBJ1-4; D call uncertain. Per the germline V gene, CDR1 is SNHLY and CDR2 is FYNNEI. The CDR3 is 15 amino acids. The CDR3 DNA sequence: TGTGCCAGCAGTCAAGCCGGCGCAACTAATGAAAAACTGTTTTTT. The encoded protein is CASSQAGATNEKLFF.

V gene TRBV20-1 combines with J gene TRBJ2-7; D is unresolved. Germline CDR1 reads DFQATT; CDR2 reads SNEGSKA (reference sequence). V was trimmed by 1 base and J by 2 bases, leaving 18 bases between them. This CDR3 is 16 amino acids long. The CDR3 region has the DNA TGCAGTGCTAGAGGAGTCTTAGGGTCCCCCACCTACGAGCAGTACTTC. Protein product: CSARGVLGSPTYEQYF.

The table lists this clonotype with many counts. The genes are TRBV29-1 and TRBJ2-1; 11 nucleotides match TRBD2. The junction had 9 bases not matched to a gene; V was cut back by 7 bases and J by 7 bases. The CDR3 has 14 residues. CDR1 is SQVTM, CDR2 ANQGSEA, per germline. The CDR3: CSARSGGDKNEQFF. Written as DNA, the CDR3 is TGCAGCGCGCGTAGCGGGGGGGATAAAAATGAGCAGTTCTTC.

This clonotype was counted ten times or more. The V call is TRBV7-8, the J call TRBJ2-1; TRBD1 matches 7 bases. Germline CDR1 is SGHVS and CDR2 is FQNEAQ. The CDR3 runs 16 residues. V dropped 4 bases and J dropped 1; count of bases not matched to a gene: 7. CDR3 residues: CASSSSGRGSYNEQFF. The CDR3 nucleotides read TGTGCCAGCAGCTCAAGCGGCAGGGGGTCCTACAATGAGCAGTTCTTC.

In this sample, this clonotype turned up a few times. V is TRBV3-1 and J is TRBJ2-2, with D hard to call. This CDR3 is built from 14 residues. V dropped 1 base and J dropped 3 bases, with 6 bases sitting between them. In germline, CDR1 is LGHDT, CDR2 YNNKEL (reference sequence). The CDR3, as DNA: TGTGCCAGCAGCCAAGGCCGATACACCGGGGAGCTGTTTTTT. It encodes CASSQGRYTGELFF.

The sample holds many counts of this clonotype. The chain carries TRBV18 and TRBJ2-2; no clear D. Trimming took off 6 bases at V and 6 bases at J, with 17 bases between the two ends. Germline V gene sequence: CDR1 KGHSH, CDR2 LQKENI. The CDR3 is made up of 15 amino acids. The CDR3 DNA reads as TGTGCCAGCTCGTCGGAAATACAGTTTCCCGGGGAGCTGTTTTTT. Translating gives CASSSEIQFPGELFF.

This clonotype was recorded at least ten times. DNA for the CDR3: TGTGCCAGCAGCTTAGGTGTTAGCGGGAGCACCGGGGAGCTGTTTTTT. This gives the protein CASSLGVSGSTGELFF. This chain uses TRBV7-6 with TRBJ2-2; 9 nucleotides agree with TRBD2. CDR3 length: 16 residues. CDR1 and CDR2 (germline): SGHVS, FNYEAQ. V lost 1 base, J lost 4 bases, and 4 bases stayed unmatched.

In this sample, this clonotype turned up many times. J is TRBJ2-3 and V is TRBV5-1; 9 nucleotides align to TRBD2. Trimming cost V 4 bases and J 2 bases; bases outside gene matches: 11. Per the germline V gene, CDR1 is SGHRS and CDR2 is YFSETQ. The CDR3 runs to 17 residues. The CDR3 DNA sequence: TGCGCCAGCAGCCGGGTGGGACTAGCAGAACCCACAGATACGCAGTATTTT. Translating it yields CASSRVGLAEPTDTQYF.

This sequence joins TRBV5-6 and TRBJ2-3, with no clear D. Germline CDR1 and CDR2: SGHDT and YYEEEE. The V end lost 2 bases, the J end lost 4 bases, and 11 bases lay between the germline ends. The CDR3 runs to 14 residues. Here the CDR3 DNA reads TGTGCCAGCAGCTTCACCGCCCTGGCAGATACGCAGTATTTT. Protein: CASSFTALADTQYF. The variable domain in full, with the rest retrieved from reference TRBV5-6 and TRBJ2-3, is DAGVTQSPTHLIKTRGQQVTLRCSPKSGHDTVSWYQQALGQGPQFIFQYYEEEERQRGNFPDRFSGHQFPNYSSELNVNALLLGDSALYLCASSFTALADTQYFGPGTRLTVL.

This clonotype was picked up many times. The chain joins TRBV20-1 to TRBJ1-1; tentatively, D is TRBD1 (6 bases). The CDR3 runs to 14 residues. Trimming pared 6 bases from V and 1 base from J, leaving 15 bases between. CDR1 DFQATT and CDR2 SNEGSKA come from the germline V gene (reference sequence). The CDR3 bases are TGCAGTGCGCGGAGACAGGAAAGGAACACTGAAGCTTTCTTT. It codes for CSARRQERNTEAFF.

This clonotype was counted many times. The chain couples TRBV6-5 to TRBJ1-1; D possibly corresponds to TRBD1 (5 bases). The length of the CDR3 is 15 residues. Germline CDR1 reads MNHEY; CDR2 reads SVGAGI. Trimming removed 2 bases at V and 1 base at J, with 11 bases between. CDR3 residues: CASSYGARQNTEAFF. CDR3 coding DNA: TGTGCCAGCAGTTACGGGGCACGACAGAACACTGAAGCTTTCTTT.

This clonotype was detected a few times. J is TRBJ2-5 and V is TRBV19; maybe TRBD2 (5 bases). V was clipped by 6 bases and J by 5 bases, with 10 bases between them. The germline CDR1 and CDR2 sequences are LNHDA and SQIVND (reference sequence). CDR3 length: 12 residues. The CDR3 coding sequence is TGTGCCAGTAGCCGGACTGGGGAGACCCAGTACTTC. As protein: CASSRTGETQYF.

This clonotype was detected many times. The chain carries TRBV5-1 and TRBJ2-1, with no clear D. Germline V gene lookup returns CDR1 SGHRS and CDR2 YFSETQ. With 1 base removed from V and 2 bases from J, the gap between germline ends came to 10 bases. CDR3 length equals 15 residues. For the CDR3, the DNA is TGCGCCAGCAGCTTGCTGACCGCTACCTACAATGAGCAGTTCTTC. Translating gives CASSLLTATYNEQFF. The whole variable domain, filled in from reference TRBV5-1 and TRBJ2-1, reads KAGVTQTPRYLIKTRGQQVTLSCSPISGHRSVSWYQQTPGQGLQFLFEYFSETQRNKGNFPGRFSGRQFSNSRSEMNVSTLELGDSALYLCASSLLTATYNEQFFGPGTRLTVL.

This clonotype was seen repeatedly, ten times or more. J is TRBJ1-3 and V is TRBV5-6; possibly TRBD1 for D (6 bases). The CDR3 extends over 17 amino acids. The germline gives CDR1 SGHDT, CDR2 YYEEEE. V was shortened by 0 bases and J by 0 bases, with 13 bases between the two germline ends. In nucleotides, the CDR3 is TGTGCCAGCAGCTTGGTTCCAGGGGATTACTCTGGAAACACCATATATTTT. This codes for CASSLVPGDYSGNTIYF. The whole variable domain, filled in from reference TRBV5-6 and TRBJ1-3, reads DAGVTQSPTHLIKTRGQQVTLRCSPKSGHDTVSWYQQALGQGPQFIFQYYEEEERQRGNFPDRFSGHQFPNYSSELNVNALLLGDSALYLCASSLVPGDYSGNTIYFGEGSWLTVV.

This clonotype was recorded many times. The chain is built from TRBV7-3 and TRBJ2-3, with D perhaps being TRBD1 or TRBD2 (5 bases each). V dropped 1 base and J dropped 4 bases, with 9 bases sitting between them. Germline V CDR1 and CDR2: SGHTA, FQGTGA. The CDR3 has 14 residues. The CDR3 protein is CASSLNGASDTQYF. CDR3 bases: TGTGCCAGCAGCTTAAACGGGGCTTCAGATACGCAGTATTTT.

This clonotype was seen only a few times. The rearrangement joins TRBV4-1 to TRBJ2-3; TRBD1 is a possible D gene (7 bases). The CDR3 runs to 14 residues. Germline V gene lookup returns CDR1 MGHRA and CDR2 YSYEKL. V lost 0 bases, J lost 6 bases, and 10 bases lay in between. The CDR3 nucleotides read TGCGCCAGCAGCCAAGATCCAGGGGGGGATACGCAGTATTTT. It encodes CASSQDPGGDTQYF.

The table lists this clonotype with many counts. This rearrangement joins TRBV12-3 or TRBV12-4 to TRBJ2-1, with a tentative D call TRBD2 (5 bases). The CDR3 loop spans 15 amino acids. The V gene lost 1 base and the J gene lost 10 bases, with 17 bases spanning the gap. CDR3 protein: CASSLEREARGEQFF. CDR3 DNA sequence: TGTGCCAGCAGTTTAGAGCGAGAGGCCCGGGGAGAGCAGTTCTTC.

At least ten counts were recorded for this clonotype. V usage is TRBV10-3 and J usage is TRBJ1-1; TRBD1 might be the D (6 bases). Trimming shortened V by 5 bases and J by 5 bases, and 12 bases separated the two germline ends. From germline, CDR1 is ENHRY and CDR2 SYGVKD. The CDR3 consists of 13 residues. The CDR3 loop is CAISFNRETEAFF. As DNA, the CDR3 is TGTGCCATCAGTTTCAACAGGGAAACTGAAGCTTTCTTT.

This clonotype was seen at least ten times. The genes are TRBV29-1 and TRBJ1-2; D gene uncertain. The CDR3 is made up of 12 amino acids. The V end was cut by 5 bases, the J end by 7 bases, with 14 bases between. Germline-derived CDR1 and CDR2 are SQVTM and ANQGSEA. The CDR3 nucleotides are TGCAGCGTTTACAGTCTACGTGGTGGCTACACCTTC. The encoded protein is CSVYSLRGGYTF.

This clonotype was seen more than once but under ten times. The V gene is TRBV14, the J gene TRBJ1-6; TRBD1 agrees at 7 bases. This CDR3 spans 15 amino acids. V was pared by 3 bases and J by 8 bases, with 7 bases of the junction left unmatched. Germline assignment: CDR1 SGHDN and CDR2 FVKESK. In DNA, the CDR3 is TGTGCCAGCAGCCAGGGTCGGACAGGCTATTCACCCCTCCACTTT. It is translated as CASSQGRTGYSPLHF.

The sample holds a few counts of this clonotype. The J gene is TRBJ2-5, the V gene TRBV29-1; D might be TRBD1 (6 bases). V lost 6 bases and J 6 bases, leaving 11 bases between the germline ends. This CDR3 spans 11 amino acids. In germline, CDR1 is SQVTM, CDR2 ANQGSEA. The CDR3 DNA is TGCAGCGTGGACAGCCGTAAGACCCAGTACTTC. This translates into CSVDSRKTQYF.

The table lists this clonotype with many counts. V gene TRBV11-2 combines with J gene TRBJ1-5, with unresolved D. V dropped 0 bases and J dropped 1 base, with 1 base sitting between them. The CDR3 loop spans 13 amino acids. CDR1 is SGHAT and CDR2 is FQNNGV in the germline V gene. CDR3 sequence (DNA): TGTGCCAGCAGCTTAGAAAGCAATCAGCCCCAGCATTTT. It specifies CASSLESNQPQHF.

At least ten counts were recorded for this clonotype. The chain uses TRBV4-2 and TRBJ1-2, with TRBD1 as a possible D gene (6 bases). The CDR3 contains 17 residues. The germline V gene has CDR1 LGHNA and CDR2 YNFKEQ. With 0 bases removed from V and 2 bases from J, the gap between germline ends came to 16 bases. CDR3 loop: CASSQDGGQGINYGYTF. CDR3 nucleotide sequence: TGTGCCAGCAGCCAAGATGGAGGGCAGGGGATCAACTATGGCTACACCTTC.

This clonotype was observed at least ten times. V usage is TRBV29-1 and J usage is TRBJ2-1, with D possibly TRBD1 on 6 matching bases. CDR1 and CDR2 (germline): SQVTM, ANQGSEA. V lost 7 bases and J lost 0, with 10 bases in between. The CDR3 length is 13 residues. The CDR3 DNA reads TGCAGCGCCGGACAGAGCTCCTACAATGAGCAGTTCTTC. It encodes CSAGQSSYNEQFF.

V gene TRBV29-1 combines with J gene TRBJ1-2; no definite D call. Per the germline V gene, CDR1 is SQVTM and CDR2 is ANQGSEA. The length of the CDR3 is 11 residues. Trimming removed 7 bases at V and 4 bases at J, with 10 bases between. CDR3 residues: CSAVSGYGYTF. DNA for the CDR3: TGCAGCGCCGTCAGCGGCTATGGCTACACCTTC. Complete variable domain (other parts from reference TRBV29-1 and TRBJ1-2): SAVISQKPSRDICQRGTSLTIQCQVDSQVTMMFWYRQQPGQSLTLIATANQGSEATYESGFVIDKFPISRPNLTFSTLTVSNMSPEDSSIYLCSAVSGYGYTFGSGTRLTVV.

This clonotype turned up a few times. The CDR3 bases are TGTGCCAGCAGCTTGACAGGGGGCCTTATGGACGAGCAGTACTTC. It encodes CASSLTGGLMDEQYF. The chain joins TRBV11-2 to TRBJ2-7; TRBD1 matches 10 bases. J gave up 5 bases and V 3 bases, and 7 bases lay outside the gene matches. In germline, CDR1 is SGHAT, CDR2 FQNNGV. The CDR3 loop spans 15 amino acids.

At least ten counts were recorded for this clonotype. CDR3 region: CASSDSFNQPQHF. The CDR3 DNA reads TGCGCCAGCAGTGACAGCTTCAATCAGCCCCAGCATTTT. The rearrangement links TRBV10-2 to TRBJ1-5; D gene ambiguous. CDR3 length equals 13 residues. Germline-derived CDR1 and CDR2 are WSHSY and SAAADI. The V end lost 3 bases, the J end lost 3 bases, and 6 bases lay between the germline ends.

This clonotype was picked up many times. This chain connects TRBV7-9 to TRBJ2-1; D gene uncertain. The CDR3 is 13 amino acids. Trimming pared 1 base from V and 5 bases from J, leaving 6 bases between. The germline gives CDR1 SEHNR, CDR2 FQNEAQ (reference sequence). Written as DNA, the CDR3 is TGTGCCAGCAGCTTAGATATCAACAATGAGCAGTTCTTC. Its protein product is CASSLDINNEQFF. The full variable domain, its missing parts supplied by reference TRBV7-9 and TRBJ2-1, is DTGVSQNPRHKITKRGQNVTFRCDPISEHNRLYWYRQTLGQGPEFLTYFQNEAQLEKSRLLSDRFSAERPKGSFSTLEIQRTEQGDSAMYLCASSLDINNEQFFGPGTRLTVL.